The 27 T cell receptor beta chains in this list originate from one sample, sequenced in a study of metastatic and nonmetastatic thyroid tumors. TCRdb re-called the PCR reads via MiXCR. Here the sample spans some 16,000 clones, around 33% being singletons. Thyroid surgery was preceded by no treatment in any patient. The sample was tumor tissue. These receptor sequences come from a male donor with papillary thyroid cancer or a benign thyroid nodule (not recorded which). Some clones in this sample may be carry-over from other donors' samples.

By share of the sample, this clone is medium-sized. This sequence joins TRBV3-2 and TRBJ2-6; the DNA was not compared with TRBD2, the D call given in the table. TRBV3-2 is reported as a pseudogene. This CDR3 spans 19 amino acids. The CDR3 DNA sequence: TGTGCCAGCAGCCAAGTGCGGAGCGGGAGGGCCGCTGGGGCCAACGTCCTGACTTTC. Its protein product is CASSQVRSGRAAGANVLTF.

The chain links TRBV6-1 to TRBJ1-3, with 7 bases fitting TRBD1. Looked up from germline, CDR1 is MNHNS and CDR2 is SASEGT. The CDR3 runs to 18 residues. Trimming took 2 bases from V and 0 from J; bases not matched to a gene: 10. The CDR3 loop is CASSEYARGQNSGNTIYF. In DNA form, the CDR3 reads TGTGCCAGCAGTGAATATGCCCGGGGACAGAACTCTGGAAACACCATATATTTT.

By frequency in the sample, this clone is medium-sized. The chain uses TRBV2 and TRBJ2-3; no reliable D call. The ends were cut back, 4 bases at V and 0 bases at J, with 8 bases in the middle. The CDR3 sequence is 14 residues long. Germline-derived CDR1 and CDR2 are SNHLY and FYNNEI. The DNA for the CDR3 is TGTGCCAGCAGTGTTCAGGTTAGCACAGATACGCAGTATTTT. Translation: CASSVQVSTDTQYF. The full variable domain, with the rest looked up from reference TRBV2 and TRBJ2-3, is EPEVTQTPSHQVTQMGQEVILRCVPISNHLYFYWYRQILGQKVEFLVSFYNNEISEKSEIFDDQFSVERPDGSNFTLKIRSTKLEDSAMYFCASSVQVSTDTQYFGPGTRLTVL.

This chain links TRBV2 with TRBJ1-1; D not resolved. Germline lookup yields CDR1 SNHLY and CDR2 FYNNEI. The V gene lost 7 bases and the J gene lost 2 bases, with 11 bases spanning the gap. The CDR3 consists of 13 residues. The CDR3 nucleotides are TGTGCCAGCATTCAGACGGTAAACACTGAAGCTTTCTTT. Its protein is CASIQTVNTEAFF.

This clone is categorized as medium-sized. The V gene is TRBV10-1, the J gene TRBJ2-7, with 9 bases that match TRBD1. The germline V gene encodes CDR1 WNHNN and CDR2 SYGVQD (reference sequence). The CDR3 runs to 17 residues. The junction had 14 bases not matched to a gene; V was cut back by 8 bases and J by 0 bases. The CDR3 protein is CASRYVSRDRDSYEQYF. As DNA, the CDR3 is TGCGCCAGCCGATACGTGTCCCGGGACAGGGACTCCTACGAGCAGTACTTC.

This sequence joins TRBV5-6 and TRBJ2-7; D uncertain. Looked up from germline, CDR1 is SGHDT and CDR2 is YYEEEE. The CDR3 extends over 12 amino acids. The V gene lost 3 bases and the J gene lost 6 bases, with 10 bases spanning the gap. This chain's CDR3 is CASSSLGGEQYF. The CDR3 DNA is TGTGCCAGCAGCTCGCTCGGCGGCGAGCAGTACTTC.

V usage is TRBV7-2 and J usage is TRBJ1-1; 7 positions agree with TRBD1. V lost 5 bases and J lost 5; bases outside the gene matches: 8. This CDR3 has 14 amino acids. Per the germline V gene, CDR1 is SGHTA and CDR2 is FQGNSA. This chain's CDR3 is CASSQGVGRTEAFF. The DNA for the CDR3 is TGTGCCAGCAGCCAGGGGGTCGGCCGGACTGAAGCTTTCTTT.

The chain couples TRBV28 to TRBJ2-2; D gene unclear. Germline V gene sequence: CDR1 MDHEN, CDR2 SYDVKM. V was pared by 2 bases and J by 1 base, with 8 bases between. This CDR3 is built from 15 residues. The CDR3 DNA reads as TGTGCCAGCAGTTTAATGTCGGGGAACACCGGGGAGCTGTTTTTT. Protein: CASSLMSGNTGELFF.

This clone ranks as medium-sized. V is TRBV6-1 and J is TRBJ2-6; maybe TRBD2 (6 bases). Trimming took 7 bases from V and 2 from J, leaving 15 bases between them. The CDR3 loop spans 16 amino acids. Germline CDR1 and CDR2: MNHNS and SASEGT. DNA of the CDR3: TGTGCCAGCACCCGCCAGGGAGGAACTGGGGCCAACGTCCTGACTTTC. Amino acids: CASTRQGGTGANVLTF.

This clone was picked up a small number of times. At one end, the junction sequence differs from germline, possibly due to a read error. V usage is TRBV27 and J usage is TRBJ2-7; possible D gene TRBD2, 6 bases. Per the germline V gene, CDR1 is MNHEY and CDR2 is SMNVEV (reference sequence). This CDR3 has 14 residues. CDR3 amino acids: CASSATGRPYDQYF. In DNA form, the CDR3 reads TGTGCCAGCAGCGCTACGGGGAGGCCCTACGATCAGTACTTC.

In its sample, this clone was seen a few times. The rearrangement links TRBV6-1 to TRBJ1-1; D not certain. The germline V and J ends were trimmed by 5 bases and 5 bases, with 15 bases remaining between them. Germline CDR1 reads MNHNS; CDR2 reads SASEGT. The CDR3 extends over 14 amino acids. CDR3 in amino acids: CASSLEEGLTEAFF. The CDR3, as DNA: TGTGCCAGCAGTCTTGAGGAGGGCCTAACTGAAGCTTTCTTT.

This clone was detected once. The chain uses TRBV30 and TRBJ2-7; 8 bases align to TRBD2. CDR1 and CDR2 (germline): GTSNPN, SVGIG (reference sequence). V lost 2 bases, J lost 6 bases, and 6 bases stayed unmatched. CDR3 length: 13 amino acids. CDR3 sequence reads: CAWSISGSLEQYF. DNA of the CDR3: TGTGCCTGGAGTATAAGCGGGAGTCTCGAGCAGTACTTC.

This clone is medium-sized by share. The genes are TRBV6-5 and TRBJ2-3; TRBD2 agrees at 11 bases. Germline V gives CDR1 MNHEY, CDR2 SVGAGI. CDR3 length: 18 residues. J was trimmed by 0 bases and V by 2 bases; bases with no gene match: 7. CDR3 sequence (DNA): TGTGCCAGCAGTTACGGGGGGACTAGCGGCCCAAGCACAGATACGCAGTATTTT. Translated, it gives CASSYGGTSGPSTDTQYF.

This clone was counted a single time. V is TRBV20-1 and J is TRBJ2-7; D assignment may be TRBD1 or TRBD2 (8 bases each). CDR3 length equals 19 residues. Germline-derived CDR1 and CDR2 are DFQATT and SNEGSKA (reference sequence). V was pared by 5 bases and J by 5 bases, with 34 bases between. The CDR3 nucleotides read TGCAGTGCTCAACAAGGGGACAGGACGACTAGCGTGAGGGCCCACGAGCAGTACTTC. Protein product: CSAQQGDRTTSVRAHEQYF.

This clone is labeled medium-sized. This chain joins TRBV7-3 and TRBJ1-3; no clear D. The CDR3 length is 13 residues. Trimming cost V 5 bases and J 0 bases, with 5 bases left between them. Germline V gene data show CDR1 as SGHTA and CDR2 as FQGTGA. CDR3 protein: CASSAGSGNTIYF. CDR3 nucleotides: TGTGCCAGCAGCGCAGGCTCTGGAAACACCATATATTTT.

The chain links TRBV11-3 to TRBJ1-2; 7 positions match TRBD1. CDR3 size: 12 residues. J gave up 4 bases and V 5 bases, and 1 base lay outside the gene matches. The germline gives CDR1 SGHNT, CDR2 YENEEA. The CDR3 here is CASSRDSYGYTF. Written as DNA, the CDR3 is TGTGCCAGCAGCCGGGACAGCTATGGCTACACCTTC.

This clone was seen a handful of times. The chain carries TRBV6-2 or TRBV6-3 and TRBJ2-6; D is perhaps TRBD1 (5 bases). The germline V gene encodes CDR1 MNHEY and CDR2 SVGEGT. V shed 5 bases and J shed 1 base, with 9 bases lying between them. The CDR3 extends over 15 amino acids. The CDR3 nucleotides read TGTGCCAGCAGTGCAAAGGGGTCTGGGGCCAACGTCCTGACTTTC. This encodes CASSAKGSGANVLTF.

This clone qualifies as medium-sized. The gene calls are TRBV6-4 and TRBJ2-3; the D gene is possibly TRBD2 (5 bases). The CDR3 runs 14 residues. Looked up from germline, CDR1 is MRHNA and CDR2 is SNTAGT. Trimming removed 0 bases at V and 2 bases at J, with 6 bases between. The CDR3 coding sequence is TGTGCCAGCAGTGACTCGAGGGACACAGATACGCAGTATTTT. Its translation: CASSDSRDTDTQYF.

The sample holds many counts of this clone. The CDR3 region is CASMGETSGTVRYNEQFF. The CDR3 nucleotides are TGTGCCAGCATGGGGGAGACTAGCGGGACGGTGCGCTACAATGAGCAGTTCTTC. This chain joins TRBV2 and TRBJ2-1; 11 nucleotides line up with TRBD2. Looked up from germline, CDR1 is SNHLY and CDR2 is FYNNEI. This CDR3 has 18 amino acids. V shed 7 bases and J 3 bases; nucleotides not matched to a gene: 14.

The sample holds many counts of this clone. The chain joins TRBV4-2 to TRBJ2-7, with TRBD1 matching 9 bases. Germline CDR1 and CDR2: LGHNA and YNFKEQ. This CDR3 comprises 15 residues. V trimming: 1 base; J trimming: 0 bases; junction bases outside the gene matches: 1. The CDR3 nucleotides read TGTGCCAGCAGCCAAGGACAGGGGGACTCCTACGAGCAGTACTTC. It translates to CASSQGQGDSYEQYF.

V and J are TRBV6-4 and TRBJ2-7; D is possibly TRBD1 or TRBD2 (5 bases each). Germline loops: CDR1 MRHNA, CDR2 SNTAGT. V lost 3 bases to trimming and J lost 3 bases, with 12 bases between them. This CDR3 region has 14 residues. CDR3 loop: CASSEYWGNYEQYF. The CDR3 region has the DNA TGTGCCAGCAGTGAATACTGGGGGAACTACGAGCAGTACTTC.

This chain joins TRBV12-3 or TRBV12-4 and TRBJ1-6; D is ambiguous. Trimming stripped 6 bases from V and 4 bases from J, with 4 bases between. CDR3 length: 12 residues. CDR3 in DNA: TGTGCCAGCAGGCGATATAATTCACCCCTCCACTTT. Translated: CASRRYNSPLHF.

This clone ranks as medium-sized. The chain couples TRBV6-1 to TRBJ1-1; D is ambiguous. This CDR3 region has 16 residues. V was clipped by 6 bases and J by 0 bases, with 17 bases between them. The V gene's germline CDR1 is MNHNS and CDR2 SASEGT. The CDR3 region has the DNA TGTGCCAGCAGCCACGGCACGACAACAATGAACACTGAAGCTTTCTTT. It codes for CASSHGTTTMNTEAFF.

There are a few counts of this clone. V and J are TRBV29-1 and TRBJ2-7; 7 nucleotides match TRBD2. After removal of 7 bases from V and 2 bases from J, the junction contained 2 bases not matched to a gene. The length of the CDR3 is 11 residues. Germline CDR1 is SQVTM and CDR2 is ANQGSEA. The CDR3 sequence is CSAGTTYEQYF. The CDR3 nucleotides are TGCAGCGCCGGGACTACCTACGAGCAGTACTTC.

This rearrangement joins TRBV20-1 to TRBJ1-1; D possibly corresponds to TRBD1 (5 bases). Germline lookup yields CDR1 DFQATT and CDR2 SNEGSKA (reference sequence). Trimming stripped 2 bases from V and 4 bases from J, with 14 bases between. There are 14 residues in the CDR3. Here the CDR3 reads CSARSDSLGTEAFF. In DNA form, the CDR3 reads TGCAGTGCTAGATCTGACAGTTTAGGCACTGAAGCTTTCTTT.

This clone was seen many times. No conserved phenylalanine or tryptophan ends this CDR3, so it is likely a read error. CDR3 in DNA: TGTGCCAGCAGTTACCCAGGGGCCTACGAGCAGTACCTC. It yields the protein CASSYPGAYEQYL. The gene calls are TRBV6-5 and TRBJ2-7; possibly TRBD1 for D (6 bases). The CDR3 has 13 residues. Germline V CDR1 and CDR2: MNHEY, SVGAGI. The V end was cut by 2 bases, the J end by 2 bases, with 7 bases between.

By sample fraction, this clone is medium-sized (0.01 to 0.1%). This chain joins TRBV9 and TRBJ1-3, with unresolved D. CDR1 is SGDLS, CDR2 YYNGEE, per germline. The CDR3 contains 14 residues. Trimming pared 0 bases from V and 2 bases from J, leaving 6 bases between. CDR3 region: CASSVGSPGNTIYF. DNA of the CDR3: TGTGCCAGCAGCGTAGGATCCCCTGGAAACACCATATATTTT.